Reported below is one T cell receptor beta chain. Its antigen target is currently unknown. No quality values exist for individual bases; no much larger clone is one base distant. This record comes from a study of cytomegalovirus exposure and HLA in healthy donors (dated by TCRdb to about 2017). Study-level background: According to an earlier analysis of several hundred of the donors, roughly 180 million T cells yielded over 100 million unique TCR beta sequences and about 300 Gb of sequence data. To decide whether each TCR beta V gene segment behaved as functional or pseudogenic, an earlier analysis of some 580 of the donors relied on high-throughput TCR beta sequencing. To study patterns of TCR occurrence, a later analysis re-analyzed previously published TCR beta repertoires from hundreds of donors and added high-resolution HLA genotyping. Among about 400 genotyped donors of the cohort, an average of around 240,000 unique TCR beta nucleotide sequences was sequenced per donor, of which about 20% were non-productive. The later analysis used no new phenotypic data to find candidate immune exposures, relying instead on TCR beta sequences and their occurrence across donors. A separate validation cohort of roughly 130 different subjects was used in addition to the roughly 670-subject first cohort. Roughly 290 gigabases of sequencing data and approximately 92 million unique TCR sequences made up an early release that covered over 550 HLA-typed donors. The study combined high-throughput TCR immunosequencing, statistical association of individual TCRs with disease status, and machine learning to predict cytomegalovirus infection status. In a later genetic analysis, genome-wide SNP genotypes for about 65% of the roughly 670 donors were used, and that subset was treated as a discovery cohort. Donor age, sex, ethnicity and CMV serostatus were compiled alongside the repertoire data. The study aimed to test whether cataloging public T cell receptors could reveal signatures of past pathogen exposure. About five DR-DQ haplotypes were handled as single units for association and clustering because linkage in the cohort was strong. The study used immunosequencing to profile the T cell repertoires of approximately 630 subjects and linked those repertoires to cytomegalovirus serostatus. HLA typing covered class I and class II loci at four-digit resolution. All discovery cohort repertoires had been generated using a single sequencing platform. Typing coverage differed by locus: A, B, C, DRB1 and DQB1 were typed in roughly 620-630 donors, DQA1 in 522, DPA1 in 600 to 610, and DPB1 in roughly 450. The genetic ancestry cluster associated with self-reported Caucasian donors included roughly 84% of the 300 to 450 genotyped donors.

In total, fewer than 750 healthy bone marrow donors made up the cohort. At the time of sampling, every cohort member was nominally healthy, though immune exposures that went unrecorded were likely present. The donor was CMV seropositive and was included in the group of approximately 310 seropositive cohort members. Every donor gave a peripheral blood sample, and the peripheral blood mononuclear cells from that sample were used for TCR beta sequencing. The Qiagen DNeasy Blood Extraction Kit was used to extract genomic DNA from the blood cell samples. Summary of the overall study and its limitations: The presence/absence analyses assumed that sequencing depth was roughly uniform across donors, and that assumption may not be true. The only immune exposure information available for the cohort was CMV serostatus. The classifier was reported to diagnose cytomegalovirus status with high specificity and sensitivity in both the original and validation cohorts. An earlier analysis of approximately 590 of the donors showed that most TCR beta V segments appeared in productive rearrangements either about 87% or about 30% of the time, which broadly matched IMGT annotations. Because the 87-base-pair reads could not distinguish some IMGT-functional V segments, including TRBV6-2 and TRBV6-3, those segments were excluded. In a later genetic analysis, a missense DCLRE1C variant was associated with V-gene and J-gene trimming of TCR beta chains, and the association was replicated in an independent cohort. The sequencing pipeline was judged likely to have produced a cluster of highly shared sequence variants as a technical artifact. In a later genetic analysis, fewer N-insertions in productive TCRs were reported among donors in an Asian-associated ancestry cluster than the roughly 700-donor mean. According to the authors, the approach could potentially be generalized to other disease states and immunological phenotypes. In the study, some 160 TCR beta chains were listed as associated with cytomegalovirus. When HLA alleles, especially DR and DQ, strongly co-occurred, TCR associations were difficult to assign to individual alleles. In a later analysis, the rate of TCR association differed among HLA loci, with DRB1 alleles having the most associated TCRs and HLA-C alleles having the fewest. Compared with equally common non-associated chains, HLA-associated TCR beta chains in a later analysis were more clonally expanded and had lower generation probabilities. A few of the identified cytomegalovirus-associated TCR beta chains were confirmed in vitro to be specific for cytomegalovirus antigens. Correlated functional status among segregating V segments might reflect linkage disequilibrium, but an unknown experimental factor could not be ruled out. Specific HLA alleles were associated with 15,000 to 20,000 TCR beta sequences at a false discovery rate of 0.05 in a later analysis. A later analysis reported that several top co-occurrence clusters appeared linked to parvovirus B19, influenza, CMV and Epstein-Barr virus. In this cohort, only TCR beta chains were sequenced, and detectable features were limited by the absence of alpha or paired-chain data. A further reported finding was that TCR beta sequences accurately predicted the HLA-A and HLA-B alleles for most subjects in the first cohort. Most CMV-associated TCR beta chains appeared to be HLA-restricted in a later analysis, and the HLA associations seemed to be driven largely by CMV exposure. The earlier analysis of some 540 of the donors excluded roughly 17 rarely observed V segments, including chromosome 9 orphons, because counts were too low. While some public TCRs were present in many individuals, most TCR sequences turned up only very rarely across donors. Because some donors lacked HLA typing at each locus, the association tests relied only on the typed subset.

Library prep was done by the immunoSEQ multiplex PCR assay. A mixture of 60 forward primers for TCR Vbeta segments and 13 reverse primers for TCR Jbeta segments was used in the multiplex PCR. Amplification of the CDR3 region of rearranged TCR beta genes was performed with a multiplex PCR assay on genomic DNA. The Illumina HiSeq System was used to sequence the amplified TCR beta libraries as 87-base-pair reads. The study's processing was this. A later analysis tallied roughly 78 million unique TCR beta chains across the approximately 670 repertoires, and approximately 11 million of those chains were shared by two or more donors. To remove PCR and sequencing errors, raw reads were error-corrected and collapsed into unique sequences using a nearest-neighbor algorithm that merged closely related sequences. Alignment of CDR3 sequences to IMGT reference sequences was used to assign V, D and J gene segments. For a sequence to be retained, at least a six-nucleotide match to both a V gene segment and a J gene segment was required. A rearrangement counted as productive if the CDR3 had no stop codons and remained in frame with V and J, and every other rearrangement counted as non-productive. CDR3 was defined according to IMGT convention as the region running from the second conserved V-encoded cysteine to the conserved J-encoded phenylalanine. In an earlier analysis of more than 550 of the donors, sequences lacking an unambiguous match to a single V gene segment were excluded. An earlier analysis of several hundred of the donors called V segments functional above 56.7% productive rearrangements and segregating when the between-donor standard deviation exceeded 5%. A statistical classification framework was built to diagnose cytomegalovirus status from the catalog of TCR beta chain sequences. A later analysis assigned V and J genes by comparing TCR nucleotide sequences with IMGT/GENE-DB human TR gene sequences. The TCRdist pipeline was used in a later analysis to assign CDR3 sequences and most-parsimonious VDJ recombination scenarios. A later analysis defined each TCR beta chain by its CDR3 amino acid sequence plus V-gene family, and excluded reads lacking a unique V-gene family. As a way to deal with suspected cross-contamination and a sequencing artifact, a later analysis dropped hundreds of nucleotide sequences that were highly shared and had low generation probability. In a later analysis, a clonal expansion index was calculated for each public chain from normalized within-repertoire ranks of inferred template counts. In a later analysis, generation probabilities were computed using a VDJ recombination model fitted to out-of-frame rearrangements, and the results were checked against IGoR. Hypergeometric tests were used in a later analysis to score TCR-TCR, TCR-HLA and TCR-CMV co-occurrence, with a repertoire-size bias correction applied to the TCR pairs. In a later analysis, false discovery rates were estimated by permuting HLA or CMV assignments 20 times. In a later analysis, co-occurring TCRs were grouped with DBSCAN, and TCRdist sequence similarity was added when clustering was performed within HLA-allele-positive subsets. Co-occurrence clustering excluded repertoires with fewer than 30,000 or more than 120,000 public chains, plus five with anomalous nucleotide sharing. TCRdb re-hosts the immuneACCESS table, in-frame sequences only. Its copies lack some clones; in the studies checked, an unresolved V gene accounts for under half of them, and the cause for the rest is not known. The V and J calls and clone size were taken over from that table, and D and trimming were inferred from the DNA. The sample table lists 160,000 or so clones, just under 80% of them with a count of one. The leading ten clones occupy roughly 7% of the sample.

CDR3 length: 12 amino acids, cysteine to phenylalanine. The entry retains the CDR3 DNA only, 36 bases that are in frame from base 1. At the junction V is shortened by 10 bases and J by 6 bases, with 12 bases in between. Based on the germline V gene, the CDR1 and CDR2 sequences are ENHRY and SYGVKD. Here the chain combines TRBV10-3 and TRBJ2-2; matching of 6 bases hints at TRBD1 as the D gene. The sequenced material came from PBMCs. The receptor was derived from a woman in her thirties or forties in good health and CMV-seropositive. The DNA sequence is TGTGCCACCAAACAGGGTTCCGGGGAGCTGTTTTTT. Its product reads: CATKQGSGELFF.